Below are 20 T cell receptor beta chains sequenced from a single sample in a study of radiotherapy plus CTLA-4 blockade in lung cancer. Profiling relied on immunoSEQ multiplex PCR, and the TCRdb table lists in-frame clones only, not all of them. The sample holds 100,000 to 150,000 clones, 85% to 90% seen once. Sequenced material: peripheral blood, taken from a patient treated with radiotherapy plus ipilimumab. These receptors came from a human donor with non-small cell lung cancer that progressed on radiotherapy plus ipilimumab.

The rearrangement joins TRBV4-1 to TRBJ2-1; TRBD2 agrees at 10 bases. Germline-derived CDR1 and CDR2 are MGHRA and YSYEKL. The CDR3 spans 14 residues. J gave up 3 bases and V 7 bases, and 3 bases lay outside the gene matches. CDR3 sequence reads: CASTLAGGYNEQFF. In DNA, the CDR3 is TGCGCCAGCACTTTAGCGGGAGGCTACAATGAGCAGTTCTTC.

The DNA of the CDR3 is TGCGCCAGCCACGCGGGACAGGGGTACAATGAGCAGTTCTTC. Amino acid sequence: CASHAGQGYNEQFF. The chain employs TRBV5-1 and TRBJ2-1, with 10 bases matching TRBD1. This CDR3 spans 14 amino acids. The V gene's germline CDR1 is SGHRS and CDR2 YFSETQ. J lost 4 bases, V lost 7 bases, and 5 bases had no gene match.

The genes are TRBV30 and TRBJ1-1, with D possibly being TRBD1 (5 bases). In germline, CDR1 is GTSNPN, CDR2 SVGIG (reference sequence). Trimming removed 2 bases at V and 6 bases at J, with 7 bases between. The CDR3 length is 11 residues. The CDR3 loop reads CAWSLRAEAFF. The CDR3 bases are TGTGCCTGGAGTCTCAGGGCTGAAGCTTTCTTT. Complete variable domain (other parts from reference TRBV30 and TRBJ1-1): SQTIHQWPATLVQPVGSPLSLECTVEGTSNPNLYWYRQAAGRGLQLLFYSVGIGQISSEVPQNLSASRPQDRQFILSSKKLLLSDSGFYLCAWSLRAEAFFGQGTRLTVV.

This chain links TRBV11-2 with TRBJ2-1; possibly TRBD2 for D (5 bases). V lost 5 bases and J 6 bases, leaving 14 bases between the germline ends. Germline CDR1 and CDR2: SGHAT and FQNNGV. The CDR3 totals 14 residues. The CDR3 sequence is CASSRATILNEQFF. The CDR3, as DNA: TGTGCCAGCAGCCGAGCGACTATTCTCAATGAGCAGTTCTTC.

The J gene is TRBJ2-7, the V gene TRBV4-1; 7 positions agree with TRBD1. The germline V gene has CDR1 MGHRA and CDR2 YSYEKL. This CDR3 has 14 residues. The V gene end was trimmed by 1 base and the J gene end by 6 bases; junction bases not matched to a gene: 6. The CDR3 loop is CASSQGQGLIEQYF. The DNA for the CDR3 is TGCGCCAGCAGCCAAGGACAGGGATTGATCGAGCAGTACTTC.

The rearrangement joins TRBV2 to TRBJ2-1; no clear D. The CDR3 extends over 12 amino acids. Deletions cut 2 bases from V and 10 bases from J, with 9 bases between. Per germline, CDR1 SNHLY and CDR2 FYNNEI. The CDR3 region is CASSETLNEQFF. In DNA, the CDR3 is TGTGCCAGCAGTGAAACCTTAAACGAGCAGTTCTTC.

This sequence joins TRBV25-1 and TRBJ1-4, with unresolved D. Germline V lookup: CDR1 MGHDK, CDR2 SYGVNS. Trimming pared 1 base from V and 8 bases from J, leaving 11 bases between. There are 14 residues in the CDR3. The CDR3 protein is CASSELGSSEKLFF. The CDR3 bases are TGTGCCAGCAGTGAATTGGGCTCTTCCGAAAAACTGTTTTTT. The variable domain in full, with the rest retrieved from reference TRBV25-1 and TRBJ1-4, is EADIYQTPRYLVIGTGKKITLECSQTMGHDKMYWYQQDPGMELHLIHYSYGVNSTEKGDLSSESTVSRIRTEHFPLTLESARPSHTSQYLCASSELGSSEKLFFGSGTQLSVL.

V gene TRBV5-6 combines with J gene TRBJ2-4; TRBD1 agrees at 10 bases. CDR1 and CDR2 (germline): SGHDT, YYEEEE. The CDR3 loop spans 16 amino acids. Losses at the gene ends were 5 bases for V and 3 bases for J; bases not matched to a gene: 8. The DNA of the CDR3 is TGTGCCAGCAGGCCCGGGACAGGGGCGGGCAAAAACATTCAGTACTTC. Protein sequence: CASRPGTGAGKNIQYF.

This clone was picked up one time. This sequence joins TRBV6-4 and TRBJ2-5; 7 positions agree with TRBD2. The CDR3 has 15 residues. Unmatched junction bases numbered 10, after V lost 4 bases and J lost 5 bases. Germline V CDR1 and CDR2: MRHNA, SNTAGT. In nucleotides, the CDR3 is TGTGCCAGCAGTGCCACCTTTAGCGGGCGGGAGACCCAGTACTTC. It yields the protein CASSATFSGRETQYF.

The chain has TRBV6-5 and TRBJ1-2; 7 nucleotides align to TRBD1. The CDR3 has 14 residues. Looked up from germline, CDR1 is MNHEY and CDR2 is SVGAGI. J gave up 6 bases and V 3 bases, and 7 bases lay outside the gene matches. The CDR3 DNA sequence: TGTGCCAGCAGTTATACCGGGACAGTAAATGGCTACACCTTC. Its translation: CASSYTGTVNGYTF.

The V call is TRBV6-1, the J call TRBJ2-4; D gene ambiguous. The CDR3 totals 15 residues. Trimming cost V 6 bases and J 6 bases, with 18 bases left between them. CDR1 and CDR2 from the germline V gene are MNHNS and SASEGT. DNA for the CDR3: TGTGCCAGCAGCCCCCTGGTTGGGTATGGAAACATTCAGTACTTC. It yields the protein CASSPLVGYGNIQYF.

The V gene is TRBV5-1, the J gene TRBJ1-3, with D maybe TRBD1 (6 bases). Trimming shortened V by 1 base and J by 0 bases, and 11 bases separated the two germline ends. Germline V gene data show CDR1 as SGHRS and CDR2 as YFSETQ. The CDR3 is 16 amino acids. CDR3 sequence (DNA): TGCGCCAGCAGCTTGCGACAGGCAAGCTCTGGAAACACCATATATTTT. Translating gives CASSLRQASSGNTIYF.

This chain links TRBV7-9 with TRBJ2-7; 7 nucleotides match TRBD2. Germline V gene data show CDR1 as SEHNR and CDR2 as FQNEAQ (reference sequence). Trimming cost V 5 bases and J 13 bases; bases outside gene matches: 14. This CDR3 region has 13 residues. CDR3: CASSRSGTTGDYF. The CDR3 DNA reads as TGTGCCAGCAGCCGAAGTGGGACTACAGGTGATTACTTC.

The DNA for the CDR3 is TGTGCCGGGAAGGATCCCTCCGGCGAGCAGTTCTTC. This sequence encodes CAGKDPSGEQFF. The chain combines TRBV6-6 with TRBJ2-1; D gene ambiguous. Germline V gene sequence: CDR1 MNHNY, CDR2 SVGAGI (reference sequence). This CDR3 contains 12 residues. The ends were cut back, 11 bases at V and 10 bases at J, with 18 bases in the middle.

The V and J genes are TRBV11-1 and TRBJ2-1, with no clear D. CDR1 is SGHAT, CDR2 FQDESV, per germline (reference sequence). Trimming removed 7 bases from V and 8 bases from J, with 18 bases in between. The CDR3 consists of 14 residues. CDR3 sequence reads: CASTERLTSHEQFF. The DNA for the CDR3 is TGTGCCAGCACCGAGAGGCTAACCTCCCATGAGCAGTTCTTC.

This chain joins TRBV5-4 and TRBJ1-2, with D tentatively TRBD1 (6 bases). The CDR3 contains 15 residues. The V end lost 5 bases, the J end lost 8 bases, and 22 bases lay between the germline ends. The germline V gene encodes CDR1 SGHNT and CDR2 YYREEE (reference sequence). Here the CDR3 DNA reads TGTGCCAGCAGGTTAGAATCTGGACAGTCGATAGGCTACACCTTC. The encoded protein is CASRLESGQSIGYTF.

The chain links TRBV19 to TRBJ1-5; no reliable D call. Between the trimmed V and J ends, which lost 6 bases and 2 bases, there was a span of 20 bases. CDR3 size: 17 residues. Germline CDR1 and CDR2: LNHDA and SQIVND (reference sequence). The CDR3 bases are TGTGCCAGTAGCTTTCCCCCCCGGGGTTTGGGCAATCAGCCCCAGCATTTT. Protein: CASSFPPRGLGNQPQHF. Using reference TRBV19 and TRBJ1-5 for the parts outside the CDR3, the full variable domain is DGGITQSPKYLFRKEGQNVTLSCEQNLNHDAMYWYRQDPGQGLRLIYYSQIVNDFQKGDIAEGYSVSREKKESFPLTVTSAQKNPTAFYLCASSFPPRGLGNQPQHFGDGTRLSIL.

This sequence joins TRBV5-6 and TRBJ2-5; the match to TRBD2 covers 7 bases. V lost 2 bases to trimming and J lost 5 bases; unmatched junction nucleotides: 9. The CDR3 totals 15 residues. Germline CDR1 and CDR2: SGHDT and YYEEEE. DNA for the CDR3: TGTGCCAGCAGCTTTCGAGCGGGATTGAGTGAGACCCAGTACTTC. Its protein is CASSFRAGLSETQYF.

The CDR3 bases are TGCGCCAGCAAATTGGGAGCCGGGGACGGACACTCTGGGGCCAACGTCCTGACTTTC. Its translation is CASKLGAGDGHSGANVLTF. This chain joins TRBV5-1 and TRBJ2-6, with D possibly called TRBD1 or TRBD2 (5 bases each). This CDR3 has 19 residues. Per germline, CDR1 SGHRS and CDR2 YFSETQ. The V end was cut by 6 bases, the J end by 0 bases, with 22 bases between.

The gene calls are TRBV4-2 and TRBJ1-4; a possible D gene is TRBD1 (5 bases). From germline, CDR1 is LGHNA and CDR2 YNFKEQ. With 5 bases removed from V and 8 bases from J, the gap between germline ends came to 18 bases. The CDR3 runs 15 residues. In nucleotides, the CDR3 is TGTGCCAGCAGCATCTCATCGGGGCAGATGGAAAAACTGTTTTTT. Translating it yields CASSISSGQMEKLFF.